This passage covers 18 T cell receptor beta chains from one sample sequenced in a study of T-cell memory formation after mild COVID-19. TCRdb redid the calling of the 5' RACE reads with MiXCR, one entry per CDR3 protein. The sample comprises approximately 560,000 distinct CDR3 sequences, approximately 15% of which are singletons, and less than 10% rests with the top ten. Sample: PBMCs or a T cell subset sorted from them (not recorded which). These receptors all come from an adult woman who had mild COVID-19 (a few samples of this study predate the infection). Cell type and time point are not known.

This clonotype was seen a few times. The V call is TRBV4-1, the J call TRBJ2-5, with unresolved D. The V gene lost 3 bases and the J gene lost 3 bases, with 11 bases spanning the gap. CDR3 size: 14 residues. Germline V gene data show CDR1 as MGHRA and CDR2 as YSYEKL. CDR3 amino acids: CASSQGFFKETQYF. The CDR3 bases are TGCGCCAGCAGCCAGGGATTTTTTAAAGAGACCCAGTACTTC.

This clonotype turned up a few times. CDR3 protein: CASRRAGVGSYNEQFF. CDR3 in DNA: TGTGCCAGCAGACGAGCGGGAGTCGGCTCCTACAATGAGCAGTTCTTC. The chain links TRBV6-5 to TRBJ2-1; 8 bases are shared with TRBD2. Germline assignment: CDR1 MNHEY and CDR2 SVGAGI. The V and J ends lost 6 bases and 0 bases, in that order; junction bases with no gene match: 7. CDR3 length equals 16 residues.

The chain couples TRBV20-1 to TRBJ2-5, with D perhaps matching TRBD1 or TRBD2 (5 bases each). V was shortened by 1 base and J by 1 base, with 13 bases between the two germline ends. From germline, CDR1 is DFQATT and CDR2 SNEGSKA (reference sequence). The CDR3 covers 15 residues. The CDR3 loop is CSARVPARGQETQYF. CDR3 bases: TGCAGTGCTAGAGTGCCGGCGAGGGGCCAAGAGACCCAGTACTTC.

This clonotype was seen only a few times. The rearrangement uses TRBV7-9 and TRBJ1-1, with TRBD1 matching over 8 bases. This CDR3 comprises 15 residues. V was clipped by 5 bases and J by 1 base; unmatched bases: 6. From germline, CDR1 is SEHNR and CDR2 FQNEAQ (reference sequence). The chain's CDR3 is CASSLRGQGNTEAFF. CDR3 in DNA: TGTGCCAGCAGCCTCAGAGGACAGGGGAACACTGAAGCTTTCTTT.

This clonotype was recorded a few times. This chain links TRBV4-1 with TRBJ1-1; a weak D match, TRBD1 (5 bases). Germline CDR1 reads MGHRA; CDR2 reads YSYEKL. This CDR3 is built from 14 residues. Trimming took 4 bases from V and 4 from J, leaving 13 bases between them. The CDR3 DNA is TGCGCCAGCAGCCGGGCAGGGATGGCCACTGAAGCTTTCTTT. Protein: CASSRAGMATEAFF.

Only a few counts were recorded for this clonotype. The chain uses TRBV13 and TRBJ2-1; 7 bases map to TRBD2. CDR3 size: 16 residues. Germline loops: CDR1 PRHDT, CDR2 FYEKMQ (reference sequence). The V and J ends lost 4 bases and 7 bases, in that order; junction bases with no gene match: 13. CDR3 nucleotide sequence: TGTGCCAGCAGCTCGACTAGCCGGGATACTGGGAATGAGCAGTTCTTC. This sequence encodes CASSSTSRDTGNEQFF.

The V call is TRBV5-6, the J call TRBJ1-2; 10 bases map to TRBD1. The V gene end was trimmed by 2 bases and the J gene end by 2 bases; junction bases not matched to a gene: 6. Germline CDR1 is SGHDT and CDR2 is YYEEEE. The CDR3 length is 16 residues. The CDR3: CASSFGRDRGNYGYTF. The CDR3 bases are TGTGCCAGCAGCTTCGGACGGGACAGGGGAAACTATGGCTACACCTTC. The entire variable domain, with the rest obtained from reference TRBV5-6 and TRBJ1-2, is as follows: DAGVTQSPTHLIKTRGQQVTLRCSPKSGHDTVSWYQQALGQGPQFIFQYYEEEERQRGNFPDRFSGHQFPNYSSELNVNALLLGDSALYLCASSFGRDRGNYGYTFGSGTRLTVV.

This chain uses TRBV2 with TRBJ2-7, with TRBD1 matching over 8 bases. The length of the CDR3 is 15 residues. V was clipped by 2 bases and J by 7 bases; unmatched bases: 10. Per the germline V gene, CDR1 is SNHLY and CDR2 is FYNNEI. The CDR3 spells CASSETTGVRYEQYF. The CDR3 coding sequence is TGTGCCAGCAGTGAAACGACAGGGGTCCGTTATGAGCAGTACTTC.

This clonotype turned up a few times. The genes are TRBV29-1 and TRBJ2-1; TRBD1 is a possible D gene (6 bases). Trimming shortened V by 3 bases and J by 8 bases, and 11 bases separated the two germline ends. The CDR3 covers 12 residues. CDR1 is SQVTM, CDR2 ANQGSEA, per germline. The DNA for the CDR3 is TGCAGCGTTGAGTCTGCAGGGGATGAGCAGTTCTTC. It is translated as CSVESAGDEQFF.

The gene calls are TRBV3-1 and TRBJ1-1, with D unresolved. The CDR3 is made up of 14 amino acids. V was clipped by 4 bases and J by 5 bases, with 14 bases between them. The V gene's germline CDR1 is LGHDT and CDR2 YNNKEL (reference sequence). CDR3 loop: CASSLRELGTEAFF. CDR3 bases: TGTGCCAGCAGCCTAAGGGAGCTGGGAACTGAAGCTTTCTTT.

The CDR3 nucleotides read TGTGCCAGCAGCCGTCGGGTTTACGGGGAGCTGTTTTTT. Its translation: CASSRRVYGELFF. This sequence joins TRBV2 and TRBJ2-2, with unresolved D. The CDR3 length is 13 residues. The V end lost 6 bases, the J end lost 7 bases, and 12 bases lay between the germline ends. The germline gives CDR1 SNHLY, CDR2 FYNNEI.

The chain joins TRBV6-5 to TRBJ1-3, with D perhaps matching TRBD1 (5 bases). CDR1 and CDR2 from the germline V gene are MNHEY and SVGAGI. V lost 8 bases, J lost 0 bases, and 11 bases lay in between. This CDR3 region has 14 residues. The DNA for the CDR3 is TGTGCCAGCCGGGTGGGGACCTCTGGAAACACCATATATTTT. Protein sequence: CASRVGTSGNTIYF.

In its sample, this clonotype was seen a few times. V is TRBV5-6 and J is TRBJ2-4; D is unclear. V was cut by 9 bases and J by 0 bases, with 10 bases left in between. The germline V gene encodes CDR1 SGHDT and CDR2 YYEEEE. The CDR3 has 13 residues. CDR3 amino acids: CATSTVAKNIQYF. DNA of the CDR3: TGTGCCACCTCAACCGTAGCCAAAAACATTCAGTACTTC.

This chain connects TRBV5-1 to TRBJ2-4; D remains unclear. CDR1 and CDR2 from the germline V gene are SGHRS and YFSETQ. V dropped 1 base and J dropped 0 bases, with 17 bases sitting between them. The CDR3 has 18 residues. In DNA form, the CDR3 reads TGCGCCAGCAGCTTGCTTTTTTGGGGTGAGCAAGCCAAAAACATTCAGTACTTC. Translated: CASSLLFWGEQAKNIQYF.

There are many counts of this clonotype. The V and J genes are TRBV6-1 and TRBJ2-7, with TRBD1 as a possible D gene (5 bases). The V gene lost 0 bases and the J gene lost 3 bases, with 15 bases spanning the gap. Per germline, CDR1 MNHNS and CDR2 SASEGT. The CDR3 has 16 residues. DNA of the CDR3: TGTGCCAGCAGTGAAGCGTGGCAGGGCTTACGCTACGAGCAGTACTTC. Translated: CASSEAWQGLRYEQYF.

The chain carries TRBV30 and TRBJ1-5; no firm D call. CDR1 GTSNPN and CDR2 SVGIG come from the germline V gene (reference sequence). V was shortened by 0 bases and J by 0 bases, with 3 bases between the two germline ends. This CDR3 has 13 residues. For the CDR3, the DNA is TGTGCCTGGAGTGTGGGTAGCAATCAGCCCCAGCATTTT. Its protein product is CAWSVGSNQPQHF.

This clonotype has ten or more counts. The CDR3 DNA reads as TGTGCCAGCAGCCGACAACCGGGACGGGAATACACCGGGGAGCTGTTTTTT. Translating it yields CASSRQPGREYTGELFF. The rearrangement uses TRBV5-5 and TRBJ2-2, with D perhaps assigned TRBD1 or TRBD2 (5 bases each). Germline CDR1 reads SGHKS; CDR2 reads YYEKEE (reference sequence). The ends were cut back, 4 bases at V and 3 bases at J, with 19 bases in the middle. The CDR3 has 17 residues.

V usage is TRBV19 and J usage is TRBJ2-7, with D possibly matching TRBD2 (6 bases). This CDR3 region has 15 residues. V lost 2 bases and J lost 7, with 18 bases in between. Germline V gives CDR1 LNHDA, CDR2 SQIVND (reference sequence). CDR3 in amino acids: CASSIKLAASREQYF. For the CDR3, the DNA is TGTGCCAGTAGTATAAAATTAGCGGCTTCGCGGGAGCAGTACTTC.